The clone carrying this T cell receptor (beta chain) was recorded many times. Antigen unknown. The entry originates in a study of T cells in Graves' hyperthyroidism and ophthalmopathy. Points from the study as a whole: Ophthalmopathy was identified by the model a median approximately six months ahead of onset. Most expanded thyroid clonotypes above 0.001 recurred in blood.

Trimming shortened V by 10 bases and J by 1 base, and 12 bases separated the two germline ends. The V gene's germline CDR1 is KGHSH and CDR2 LQKENI. There are 13 residues in the CDR3. RNA transcripts gave rise to amplified TCR beta CDR3 regions. The TCR CDR3 first-round RT-PCR relied on the HTBI primer set. Each CDR3 protein gets one entry after TCRdb re-called the multiplex PCR reads with MiXCR. The sample lists 560,000 or so distinct CDR3 sequences; roughly 21% were seen once. The source is a man in his forties with Graves' ophthalmopathy. The genes are TRBV18 and TRBJ2-3, with D unresolved. Sample: blood. The CDR3 DNA sequence: TGTGCCACCGGAACATCCGGCACAGATACGCAGTATTTT. Protein product: CATGTSGTDTQYF.